What follows are 31 T cell receptor beta chains derived from one specimen sequenced in a study of blood T cells in healthy people across ages. It was with a sample-barcoded 5' primer and a J-beta primer mix that a second PCR of about 7 to 12 cycles was run. TCRdb re-called the 5' RACE reads through MiXCR, storing one row per CDR3 protein. Here the sample spans fewer than 1.5 million distinct CDR3 sequences, 42% being singletons. The specimen sequenced was blood. The source of these receptors is a woman in her late teens or twenties in good health.

This clonotype was recorded a few times. The chain recombines TRBV6-6 with TRBJ2-5; 7 nucleotides match TRBD2. After removal of 3 bases from V and 2 bases from J, the junction contained 6 bases not matched to a gene. Germline V gene lookup returns CDR1 MNHNY and CDR2 SVGAGI (reference sequence). This CDR3 comprises 15 residues. The CDR3 region is CASSYSGLKQETQYF. The CDR3 bases are TGTGCCAGCAGTTATTCGGGACTAAAACAAGAGACCCAGTACTTC.

V gene TRBV12-3 or TRBV12-4 combines with J gene TRBJ1-1; the D gene is possibly TRBD1 (5 bases). This CDR3 has 13 residues. V lost 8 bases and J lost 4, with 14 bases in between. The CDR3 sequence: CASLLGRSTEAFF. The CDR3 DNA reads TGTGCCAGCCTCCTGGGGCGCAGCACTGAAGCTTTCTTT.

This chain links TRBV7-2 with TRBJ2-1, with 9 bases identical to TRBD2. Near its end, the DNA agrees better with TRBJ2-7, so the J call may be wrong. The germline CDR1 and CDR2 sequences are SGHTA and FQGNSA. CDR3 length: 15 residues. The CDR3 nucleotides read TGTGCCAGCAGCCCAGGACTAGCGCCCTACAATGAGCAGTACTTC. Translated, it gives CASSPGLAPYNEQYF.

This clonotype was seen more than once but under ten times. This chain connects TRBV9 to TRBJ2-3; no clear D gene. Germline V lookup: CDR1 SGDLS, CDR2 YYNGEE. Trimming removed 0 bases at V and 9 bases at J, with 8 bases between. CDR3 length: 12 amino acids. The CDR3 loop is CASSVAERTQYF. The DNA for the CDR3 is TGTGCCAGCAGCGTAGCGGAGAGAACGCAGTATTTT.

As concerns this clonotype: A clone one base away is much larger, so this may be a read error. The V call is TRBV10-3, the J call TRBJ2-7, with D perhaps TRBD2 (6 bases). The germline CDR1 and CDR2 sequences are ENHRY and SYGVKD. The CDR3 extends over 16 amino acids. The DNA of the CDR3 is TGTGCCATCAGTGAGCCAGGGACTCCCAGCTCCTACGAGCGGTACTTC. It yields the protein CAISEPGTPSSYERYF.

This clonotype showed up just a few times. The J gene is TRBJ2-7, the V gene TRBV6-2 or TRBV6-3, with a tentative D call TRBD2 (5 bases). Germline V gene lookup returns CDR1 MNHEY and CDR2 SVGEGT. V lost 1 base and J lost 3, with 13 bases in between. This CDR3 spans 15 amino acids. The CDR3 DNA reads TGTGCCAGCAGTTACTTCCTATCTAGCAGCTACGAGCAGTACTTC. It yields the protein CASSYFLSSSYEQYF.

The rearrangement joins TRBV11-1 to TRBJ2-6, with 7 bases lining up with TRBD1. The V segment lost 4 bases and the J segment 0 bases; nucleotides outside the gene matches: 18. The CDR3 has 21 amino acids. The V gene's germline CDR1 is SGHAT and CDR2 FQDESV (reference sequence). CDR3 region: CASSSRPLGQMTRSGANVLTF. DNA for the CDR3: TGTGCCAGCAGCTCGCGCCCCCTGGGACAGATGACACGCTCTGGGGCCAACGTCCTGACTTTC.

The J gene is TRBJ2-7, the V gene TRBV7-2, with no clear D. The V gene's germline CDR1 is SGHTA and CDR2 FQGNSA. CDR3 length equals 14 residues. With 1 base removed from V and 3 bases from J, the gap between germline ends came to 10 bases. CDR3 amino acids: CASSLGAVDYEQYF. In nucleotides, the CDR3 is TGTGCCAGCAGCTTAGGGGCAGTGGACTACGAGCAGTACTTC. Based on the CDR3 plus reference TRBV7-2 and TRBJ2-7, the full variable domain is GAGVSQSPSNKVTEKGKDVELRCDPISGHTALYWYRQSLGQGLEFLIYFQGNSAPDKSGLPSDRFSAERTGGSVSTLTIQRTQQEDSAVYLCASSLGAVDYEQYFGPGTRLTVT.

Only a few counts were recorded for this clonotype. The chain is built from TRBV7-2 and TRBJ2-5; no definite D call. This CDR3 has 14 residues. CDR1 is SGHTA, CDR2 FQGNSA, per germline. V lost 5 bases to trimming and J lost 1 base, with 11 bases between them. The CDR3 protein is CASSRRDTQETQYF. The CDR3 DNA follows: TGTGCCAGCAGCAGAAGAGACACCCAAGAGACCCAGTACTTC.

A note on this clonotype: A much larger clonotype is one base distant, so this may be a read error. The genes are TRBV13 and TRBJ1-2; TRBD1 is a possible D gene (5 bases). With 5 bases removed from V and 5 bases from J, the gap between germline ends came to 15 bases. This CDR3 spans 14 amino acids. CDR1 PRHDT and CDR2 FYEKMQ come from the germline V gene (reference sequence). The CDR3 region has the DNA TGTGCCAGCAGCGTATTTTCAGGGAAGTATGGCTACACCTTC. Its translation is CASSVFSGKYGYTF.

The genes are TRBV5-1 and TRBJ2-1; either TRBD1 or TRBD2 may supply D (5 bases each). The CDR3 is 15 residues long. Germline V gene sequence: CDR1 SGHRS, CDR2 YFSETQ. V was trimmed by 0 bases and J by 6 bases, leaving 13 bases between them. CDR3 sequence (DNA): TGCGCCAGCAGCTTGGAGGGGACCCCCATCAATGAGCAGTTCTTC. Protein sequence: CASSLEGTPINEQFF. The whole variable domain, remainder taken from reference TRBV5-1 and TRBJ2-1, is KAGVTQTPRYLIKTRGQQVTLSCSPISGHRSVSWYQQTPGQGLQFLFEYFSETQRNKGNFPGRFSGRQFSNSRSEMNVSTLELGDSALYLCASSLEGTPINEQFFGPGTRLTVL.

This chain connects TRBV30 to TRBJ1-2, with TRBD1 identical over 7 bases. CDR1 is GTSNPN, CDR2 SVGIG, per germline (reference sequence). The length of the CDR3 is 13 residues. The V segment lost 5 bases and the J segment 10 bases; nucleotides outside the gene matches: 13. CDR3 amino acids: CAWRFDRDSYYTF. As DNA, the CDR3 is TGTGCCTGGCGCTTTGATCGGGACAGCTACTACACCTTC.

This clonotype was detected only a few times. This rearrangement joins TRBV4-1 to TRBJ1-6; D not resolved. Between the trimmed V and J ends, which lost 2 bases and 7 bases, there was a span of 12 bases. CDR1 is MGHRA and CDR2 is YSYEKL in the germline V gene. This CDR3 has 15 amino acids. The CDR3 coding sequence is TGCGCCAGCAGCCAAAACCGGGAACCGAATTCACCCCTCCACTTT. Translating it yields CASSQNREPNSPLHF.

Concerning this clonotype: One end of the junction is discordant with germline, which a read error may explain. The chain combines TRBV4-1 with TRBJ2-5; D remains unclear. Per the germline V gene, CDR1 is MGHRA and CDR2 is YSYEKL. The CDR3 covers 15 residues. CDR3 in amino acids: CASNQVPPVQETQYF. Written as DNA, the CDR3 is TGCGCCAGCAACCAAGTACCCCCTGTACAAGAGACCCAGTACTTC.

The count of this clonotype is one. The chain employs TRBV20-1 and TRBJ2-5, with 7 positions matching TRBD1. CDR3 length: 12 residues. V shed 6 bases and J 11 bases; nucleotides not matched to a gene: 12. Germline CDR1 is DFQATT and CDR2 is SNEGSKA (reference sequence). The CDR3 region has the DNA TGCAGTGCAGCACAGGGGATGGGTGAGCAGTACTTC. Translated: CSAAQGMGEQYF.

The J gene is TRBJ2-1, the V gene TRBV20-1; the match to TRBD1 covers 7 bases. CDR3 length: 15 residues. The trim removed 6 bases at V and 6 bases at J, leaving 14 bases unmatched. Germline V lookup: CDR1 DFQATT, CDR2 SNEGSKA (reference sequence). CDR3 protein: CSATGAGGDSNEQFF. CDR3 nucleotides: TGCAGTGCCACTGGGGCAGGGGGAGATAGCAATGAGCAGTTCTTC.

As to this clonotype: A read error is possible here, since a much larger clone lies one base away. The chain has TRBV4-1 and TRBJ2-3, with 8 bases identical to TRBD2. J gave up 6 bases and V 4 bases, and 9 bases lay outside the gene matches. CDR1 is MGHRA, CDR2 YSYEKL, per germline. CDR3 size: 15 residues. The CDR3 here is CASSRSQREIDTQYF. CDR3 sequence (DNA): TGCGCCAGCAGCCGAAGCCAGCGGGAGATTGATACGCAGTATTTT.

This clonotype was seen a handful of times. The chain recombines TRBV28 with TRBJ1-1; D is perhaps TRBD1 (5 bases). Germline loops: CDR1 MDHEN, CDR2 SYDVKM. V shed 5 bases and J shed 3 bases, with 10 bases lying between them. The CDR3 sequence is 13 residues long. The CDR3 here is CASSRLGDTEAFF. CDR3 in DNA: TGTGCCAGCAGTCGTCTAGGGGACACTGAAGCTTTCTTT.

This chain joins TRBV5-1 and TRBJ1-6; weak D call: TRBD1 (6 bases). Between the trimmed V and J ends, which lost 2 bases and 5 bases, there was a span of 11 bases. This CDR3 contains 15 residues. CDR1 and CDR2 (germline): SGHRS, YFSETQ. In DNA form, the CDR3 reads TGCGCCAGCAGCTTTGAGGGGGAACATAATTCACCCCTCCACTTT. Protein sequence: CASSFEGEHNSPLHF.

The V call is TRBV30, the J call TRBJ1-5, with D tentatively TRBD1 (5 bases). CDR3 length equals 14 residues. CDR1 and CDR2 (germline): GTSNPN, SVGIG (reference sequence). V was shortened by 0 bases and J by 6 bases, with 12 bases between the two germline ends. The CDR3 DNA reads TGTGCCTGGAGTGTACCGGGGGAGGCTCAGCCCCAGCATTTT. It encodes CAWSVPGEAQPQHF.

The V gene is TRBV9, the J gene TRBJ2-4, with 8 bases lining up with TRBD1. The germline gives CDR1 SGDLS, CDR2 YYNGEE. The CDR3 has 18 amino acids. Trimming cost V 4 bases and J 5 bases; bases outside gene matches: 17. The CDR3 here is CASSPPVVRGRLENIQYF. The CDR3 coding sequence is TGTGCCAGCAGCCCCCCTGTGGTCAGGGGGCGTTTAGAAAACATTCAGTACTTC.

This rearrangement joins TRBV28 to TRBJ2-5, with 9 positions matching TRBD1. The germline V gene encodes CDR1 MDHEN and CDR2 SYDVKM. The CDR3 has 13 residues. J lost 7 bases, V lost 7 bases, and 7 bases had no gene match. The CDR3 bases are TGTGCCAGCACCATACAGGGGGCAGGGACCCAGTACTTC. It encodes CASTIQGAGTQYF.

This clonotype has at least ten counts. The J gene is TRBJ2-7, the V gene TRBV29-1; tentative D call: TRBD1 (6 bases). The CDR3 sequence is 14 residues long. The germline gives CDR1 SQVTM, CDR2 ANQGSEA. The V end lost 4 bases, the J end lost 2 bases, and 15 bases lay between the germline ends. CDR3 residues: CSVVGDKLTYEQYF. Here the CDR3 DNA reads TGCAGCGTTGTAGGGGACAAATTAACCTACGAGCAGTACTTC.

The CDR3 is CSAGGEGPYEQYF. CDR3 nucleotides: TGCAGTGCCGGGGGGGAGGGTCCCTACGAGCAGTACTTC. V and J are TRBV20-1 and TRBJ2-7; 8 positions match TRBD2. Germline CDR1 and CDR2: DFQATT and SNEGSKA (reference sequence). The CDR3 length is 13 residues. V trimming: 6 bases; J trimming: 2 bases; junction bases outside the gene matches: 6.

This clonotype occurred a few times. The chain combines TRBV28 with TRBJ2-5, with D perhaps TRBD1 (6 bases). The CDR3 runs to 16 residues. Germline V CDR1 and CDR2: MDHEN, SYDVKM. V shed 5 bases and J shed 1 base, with 17 bases lying between them. The CDR3 DNA follows: TGTGCCAGCAGTGAAAACAGGGCGCATAGCCAAGAGACCCAGTACTTC. This codes for CASSENRAHSQETQYF.

The rearrangement joins TRBV20-1 to TRBJ2-1, with D possibly matching TRBD2 (6 bases). The germline CDR1 and CDR2 sequences are DFQATT and SNEGSKA (reference sequence). The CDR3 covers 13 residues. V was shortened by 6 bases and J by 10 bases, with 19 bases between the two germline ends. The CDR3 nucleotides are TGCAGTGCAAAGGGACTCACCGTCTACGAGCAGTTCTTC. This encodes CSAKGLTVYEQFF.

V is TRBV12-3 or TRBV12-4 and J is TRBJ2-7; 10 positions match TRBD1. The CDR3 has 14 residues. With 7 bases clipped from V and 3 bases from J, the junction kept 6 bases outside the gene matches. Here the CDR3 reads CASTGTGDYYEQYF. CDR3 nucleotide sequence: TGTGCCAGCACCGGGACAGGGGACTACTACGAGCAGTACTTC.

This chain joins TRBV12-3 or TRBV12-4 and TRBJ2-3; D is tentatively TRBD1 or TRBD2 (5 bases each). This CDR3 has 16 amino acids. Trimming stripped 5 bases from V and 4 bases from J, with 19 bases between. CDR3 in amino acids: CASSLVWGLGADTQYF. The CDR3 nucleotides read TGTGCCAGCAGTCTCGTATGGGGGTTGGGCGCAGATACGCAGTATTTT.

The chain combines TRBV10-3 with TRBJ2-3; 10 positions agree with TRBD2. The CDR3 consists of 15 residues. Per germline, CDR1 ENHRY and CDR2 SYGVKD. The V gene end was trimmed by 2 bases and the J gene end by 6 bases; junction bases not matched to a gene: 5. The CDR3 spells CAISEIAGGSDTQYF. For the CDR3, the DNA is TGTGCCATCAGTGAGATAGCGGGGGGATCGGATACGCAGTATTTT.

The chain recombines TRBV20-1 with TRBJ1-2; unclear D gene. This CDR3 contains 10 residues. Germline V gene sequence: CDR1 DFQATT, CDR2 SNEGSKA (reference sequence). V lost 5 bases and J lost 10, with 11 bases in between. Here the CDR3 DNA reads TGCAGTGCTGGACGGCCCATCTACACCTTC. This translates into CSAGRPIYTF.

The chain employs TRBV6-2 or TRBV6-3 and TRBJ2-5; 8 positions agree with TRBD2. With 8 bases clipped from V and 5 bases from J, the junction kept 4 bases outside the gene matches. Germline values: CDR1 MNHEY, CDR2 SVGEGT. The CDR3 spans 12 residues. CDR3 loop: CASRTSLETQYF. The CDR3 coding sequence is TGTGCCAGCCGGACTAGCCTCGAGACCCAGTACTTC.